The rows below give T cell receptor beta chains drawn from one sample of a study of radiotherapy plus CTLA-4 blockade in lung cancer. Only in-frame clones appear in the TCRdb table, and some are missing; sequencing was by immunoSEQ multiplex PCR. The sample includes over 80,000 clones, about four fifths of them seen just once. Sequenced material: peripheral blood, taken from a patient treated with radiotherapy plus ipilimumab. These receptors were collected from a human donor with non-small cell lung cancer who had stable disease on radiotherapy plus ipilimumab. Each CDR3 is given with its conserved first and last residue. The order of the fields is J gene, V gene, CDR3 protein.

TRBJ2-3,TRBV7-3,CASSLSHLTDTQYF
TRBJ2-2,TRBV6-6,CASSYSPSGFTGELFF
TRBJ2-2,TRBV18,CASSLNTGELFF
TRBJ2-1,TRBV7-9,CASSFRTSGSNEQFF
TRBJ2-1,TRBV9,CASSVGTSGIYEQFF
TRBJ2-5,TRBV7-7,CASSLGSGAGEETQYF
TRBJ1-2,TRBV2,CASSGTNYGYTF
TRBJ2-7,TRBV7-8,CASSLDRGGYEQYF
TRBJ2-1,TRBV6-4,CASSSQGYNEQFF
TRBJ1-2,TRBV19,CASSKKTGDYGYTF
TRBJ1-1,TRBV7-6,CASSLSAGLNTEAFF
TRBJ1-5,TRBV6-1,CASSETPNQPQHF
TRBJ2-5,TRBV19,CASSRGQGFQETQYF
TRBJ2-7,TRBV6-1,CASNKGISYEQYF